These 21 T cell receptor beta chains came from one sample sequenced in a study of post-analysis software for immune sequencing data. Study outcomes and limitations: Several TRBV segments, TRBV5-6, TRBV5-1 and TRBV20-1 among them, were found more frequent in patients than controls.

Unique molecular identifiers featured in each of the TCR beta cDNA libraries. Each CDR3 protein is one row after TCRdb ran MiXCR on the PCR reads. The sample has about 540,000 distinct CDR3 sequences, approximately 31% seen once. Their antigen targets remain unknown. What was sequenced was blood. These receptors originate from a girl aged 2-17 years with multiple sclerosis.

Note on this clonotype: A single base separates this from a much larger clone, so it may be a read error. CDR3 DNA sequence: TGTGCCAGCAGCTGGAGAACCGGGACAGGGGGGTACGAGCAGTACTTC. It codes for CASSWRTGTGGYEQYF. The rearrangement uses TRBV7-9 and TRBJ2-7, with 11 positions matching TRBD1. This CDR3 region has 16 residues. Germline CDR1 SEHNR, CDR2 FQNEAQ (reference sequence). V lost 4 bases, J lost 4 bases, and 9 bases stayed unmatched.

This clonotype was counted between two and nine times. The rearrangement uses TRBV7-2 and TRBJ2-1; 11 bases map to TRBD1. The CDR3 runs 17 residues. With 3 bases clipped from V and 3 bases from J, the junction kept 7 bases outside the gene matches. Germline-derived CDR1 and CDR2 are SGHTA and FQGNSA. The CDR3: CASSFPGQGAGYNEQFF. The CDR3 region has the DNA TGTGCCAGCAGCTTTCCTGGACAGGGGGCGGGCTACAATGAGCAGTTCTTC.

J is TRBJ2-3 and V is TRBV20-1; D is undetermined. Germline values: CDR1 DFQATT, CDR2 SNEGSKA (reference sequence). The CDR3 runs to 20 residues. V was cut by 0 bases and J by 2 bases, with 27 bases left in between. CDR3 sequence reads: CSARDVGWGETTLHTDTQYF. CDR3 in DNA: TGCAGTGCTAGAGATGTGGGGTGGGGTGAGACCACCCTACACACAGATACGCAGTATTTT.

In this sample, this clonotype turned up a few times. The V call is TRBV4-2, the J call TRBJ2-2; D perhaps matches TRBD2 (5 bases). The CDR3 contains 17 residues. The V gene lost 0 bases and the J gene lost 6 bases, with 17 bases spanning the gap. Germline V gene data show CDR1 as LGHNA and CDR2 as YNFKEQ. The CDR3: CASSQDLPGLEAGELFF. CDR3 in DNA: TGTGCCAGCAGCCAAGATCTTCCGGGGTTGGAGGCCGGGGAGCTGTTTTTT.

The table lists this clonotype with a few counts. The rearrangement uses TRBV29-1 and TRBJ2-7; 7 nucleotides line up with TRBD1. The DNA end is a closer match to TRBJ2-5, so the J assignment may be wrong. The CDR3 has 12 amino acids. Germline V gives CDR1 SQVTM, CDR2 ANQGSEA. Here the CDR3 reads CSTGQAGQTQYF. As DNA, the CDR3 is TGCAGCACTGGACAGGCCGGCCAGACCCAGTACTTC.

This CDR3 reads CASSIWGGANTEAFF. The DNA for the CDR3 is TGTGCCAGTAGTATTTGGGGGGGCGCTAACACTGAAGCTTTCTTT. This chain uses TRBV19 with TRBJ1-1, with a tentative D call TRBD1 (6 bases). The V and J ends lost 3 bases and 2 bases respectively, with 13 bases between them. The CDR3 has 15 amino acids. Germline V gives CDR1 LNHDA, CDR2 SQIVND (reference sequence).

This clonotype was observed a handful of times. This chain joins TRBV5-1 and TRBJ1-2; a possible D gene is TRBD1 (5 bases). The CDR3 is 13 amino acids. Trimming pared 4 bases from V and 4 bases from J, leaving 11 bases between. Germline assignment: CDR1 SGHRS and CDR2 YFSETQ. CDR3 sequence: CASSLWDGYGYTF. In DNA form, the CDR3 reads TGCGCCAGCAGCCTCTGGGACGGCTATGGCTACACCTTC.

A remark on this clonotype: Being one base from a much bigger clone, this may be a read error. This chain connects TRBV20-1 to TRBJ1-2; D gene unclear. Germline values: CDR1 DFQATT, CDR2 SNEGSKA (reference sequence). This CDR3 spans 12 amino acids. In DNA, the CDR3 is TGCAGTGCTAGCCCTCGTAACCATGGCTACACCTTC. Translating it yields CSASPRNHGYTF.

The table lists this clonotype with a count of one. At one of its ends the junction is not consistent with the germline gene, which may arise from a read error. The V call is TRBV7-7, the J call TRBJ2-1; possible D gene TRBD2, 5 bases. CDR3 length: 14 residues. CDR1 and CDR2 from the germline V gene are SSHAT and FNYEAQ (reference sequence). CDR3: CASSRMAQEGEQFF. The CDR3 DNA reads TGTGCTAGCAGCAGGATGGCACAAGAGGGTGAGCAGTTCTTC.

J is TRBJ1-1 and V is TRBV18; D is undetermined. Deletions cut 3 bases from V and 6 bases from J, with 11 bases between. This CDR3 has 13 amino acids. Germline values: CDR1 KGHSH, CDR2 LQKENI. The CDR3, as DNA: TGTGCCAGCTCACCTGGCCCCCGCTCTGAAGCTTTCTTT. It encodes CASSPGPRSEAFF.

This chain uses TRBV20-1 with TRBJ1-5, with a weak D call TRBD1 (6 bases). Germline V lookup: CDR1 DFQATT, CDR2 SNEGSKA (reference sequence). Trimming stripped 0 bases from V and 5 bases from J, with 26 bases between. This CDR3 contains 19 residues. The CDR3 sequence is CSARDTGAGAGEFDQPQHF. The CDR3 bases are TGCAGTGCTAGAGATACTGGGGCAGGGGCCGGGGAGTTTGATCAGCCCCAGCATTTT.

About this clonotype: A junction boundary mismatches the germline segment, possibly from a read error. This chain joins TRBV20-1 and TRBJ2-5; 7 nucleotides align to TRBD2. Looked up from germline, CDR1 is DFQATT and CDR2 is SNEGSKA (reference sequence). This CDR3 is built from 14 residues. CDR3 amino acids: CSARYPGRGETQYF. CDR3 DNA: TGCAGCGCTAGATATCCGGGGCGGGGGGAGACCCAGTACTTC.

This clonotype was seen only a few times. The genes are TRBV4-1 and TRBJ2-7, with no clear D. The CDR3 is made up of 15 amino acids. Germline V gene lookup returns CDR1 MGHRA and CDR2 YSYEKL. Trimming shortened V by 2 bases and J by 2 bases, and 13 bases separated the two germline ends. CDR3 bases: TGCGCCAGCAGCCAATACACCCTCGAGCCCTACGAGCAGTACTTC. Its protein is CASSQYTLEPYEQYF.

The gene calls are TRBV5-1 and TRBJ1-2; 10 bases match TRBD1. J gave up 4 bases and V 1 base, and 7 bases lay outside the gene matches. This CDR3 has 16 residues. CDR1 SGHRS and CDR2 YFSETQ come from the germline V gene. CDR3 in amino acids: CASSLMAGQGSYGYTF. The CDR3 region has the DNA TGCGCCAGCAGCTTGATGGCGGGACAGGGGAGCTATGGCTACACCTTC.

This clonotype was seen only a few times. The J gene is TRBJ1-5, the V gene TRBV29-1; D remains unclear. In germline, CDR1 is SQVTM, CDR2 ANQGSEA. The CDR3 has 12 amino acids. V dropped 4 bases and J dropped 4 bases, with 8 bases sitting between them. The CDR3 region is CSVVSGNQPQHF. In DNA, the CDR3 is TGCAGCGTTGTATCAGGAAATCAGCCCCAGCATTTT.

This clonotype was observed a handful of times. The DNA of the CDR3 is TGTGCCAGTGGACAGGGAGGGGGCACAGATACGCAGTATTTT. Protein product: CASGQGGGTDTQYF. The chain carries TRBV2 and TRBJ2-3; weak D call: TRBD1 (8 bases). CDR3 length: 14 residues. CDR1 and CDR2 from the germline V gene are SNHLY and FYNNEI. With 9 bases removed from V and 1 base from J, the gap between germline ends came to 14 bases.

This clonotype was found a few times. The rearrangement links TRBV11-2 to TRBJ2-1; D is perhaps TRBD1 (5 bases). With 1 base removed from V and 6 bases from J, the gap between germline ends came to 10 bases. CDR1 is SGHAT and CDR2 is FQNNGV in the germline V gene. This CDR3 has 14 residues. This CDR3 reads CASSLVRQLNEQFF. CDR3 nucleotides: TGTGCCAGCAGCTTAGTACGACAGCTCAATGAGCAGTTCTTC.

V and J are TRBV6-1 and TRBJ1-1; 10 positions agree with TRBD1. Germline-derived CDR1 and CDR2 are MNHNS and SASEGT. CDR3 length: 15 residues. After removal of 6 bases from V and 6 bases from J, the junction contained 10 bases not matched to a gene. Here the CDR3 DNA reads TGTGCCAGCAGCGCTAATCAAGGGACAGGGGCTGAAGCTTTCTTT. This translates into CASSANQGTGAEAFF.

In this sample, this clonotype turned up a few times. The V gene is TRBV10-3, the J gene TRBJ2-3; 11 nucleotides align to TRBD2. In germline, CDR1 is ENHRY, CDR2 SYGVKD. With 3 bases clipped from V and 1 base from J, the junction kept 0 bases outside the gene matches. The CDR3 is 15 amino acids. CDR3 nucleotides: TGTGCCATCAGTGAACTAGCGGGGGGCACAGATACGCAGTATTTT. It codes for CAISELAGGTDTQYF.

This clonotype was seen once. CDR3 DNA sequence: TGTGCCAGCATCCCCAGACAGGGGGACGGGGCCAACGTCCTGACTTTC. It specifies CASIPRQGDGANVLTF. The chain couples TRBV6-1 to TRBJ2-6; 9 bases are shared with TRBD1. From germline, CDR1 is MNHNS and CDR2 SASEGT. V was clipped by 7 bases and J by 4 bases; unmatched bases: 8. The CDR3 sequence is 16 residues long.

For this clonotype: One junction end does not reproduce the germline sequence, and a read error may be involved. The CDR3 sequence is CASSQGSGGDQPRHF. The CDR3 DNA follows: TGTGCCAGCAGCCAAGGGTCGGGGGGCGATCAGCCCCGGCATTTT. The chain joins TRBV3-1 to TRBJ1-5, with D perhaps matching TRBD1 (6 bases). The germline V gene has CDR1 LGHDT and CDR2 YNNKEL (reference sequence). This CDR3 is built from 15 residues.